These 2 T cell receptor beta chains originate from one sample sequenced in a study of tumor-infiltrating lymphocytes in localized non-small cell lung cancer. The protocol was immunoSEQ multiplex PCR, while the TCRdb copy is restricted to in-frame clones and leaves out a portion. The repertoire holds around 15,000 clones, with 69% as singletons. Input material: lung tumor tissue. The receptors were sampled from a human donor with non-small cell lung cancer.

This sequence joins TRBV18 and TRBJ1-3; a possible D gene is TRBD1 (5 bases). Looked up from germline, CDR1 is KGHSH and CDR2 is LQKENI. This CDR3 has 16 residues. Trimming stripped 0 bases from V and 4 bases from J, with 13 bases between. DNA for the CDR3: TGTGCCAGCTCACCACCGATCAGGGTCTCCGGAAACACCATATATTTT. Translated: CASSPPIRVSGNTIYF.

J is TRBJ2-3 and V is TRBV28, with TRBD1 identical over 9 bases. Looked up from germline, CDR1 is MDHEN and CDR2 is SYDVKM. V lost 5 bases and J lost 4; bases outside the gene matches: 16. This CDR3 has 18 residues. CDR3 sequence (DNA): TGTGCCAGCAGTCCGCTCGAGGGACAGGGACTATTCCCAGATACGCAGTATTTT. Encoded protein: CASSPLEGQGLFPDTQYF.